This T cell receptor (beta chain) was sequenced for a study of blood T cells in healthy people across ages. The CDR3 has 11 amino acids. Trimming stripped 3 bases from V and 10 bases from J, with 6 bases between. Donors ranged from about 6 to 95 years old and were healthy Caucasians in Russia. It was about 9.4 milliliters of peripheral blood that were drawn from each donor. A second PCR, run for 7 to 11 cycles, used a sample-barcoded 5' primer plus a J-beta primer mix. In TCRdb, the 5' RACE reads were re-called with MiXCR into one record per CDR3 protein. The profile shows approximately 600,000 distinct CDR3 sequences, approximately 59% of them singletons.

The sequencing input was blood. This TCR was sampled from a man between 60 and 75 years old in good health. The chain is built from TRBV12-3 or TRBV12-4 and TRBJ1-4; the D gene is possibly TRBD1 (5 bases). This CDR3 reads CASSFTGKLFF. The CDR3 DNA reads TGTGCCAGCAGTTTTACAGGAAAACTGTTTTTT.